This note documents a single T cell receptor beta chain sequence. Antigen: not known. These data originate in a study of T cell responses to AZD1222 COVID-19 vaccine. Study-wide points: Repertoires in all cases were sampled only once the peak T cell response had passed.

The V end was cut by 9 bases, the J end by 10 bases, with 12 bases between. The CDR3 runs 11 residues. Germline V gene lookup returns CDR1 KGHDR and CDR2 SFDVKD. Sequencing used immunoSEQ multiplex PCR; TCRdb keeps in-frame clones, though not all of them. The sample records 130,000 to 150,000 clones, about 93% being singletons. The chain uses TRBV24-1 and TRBJ2-1; perhaps TRBD1 as D (6 bases). The receptor comes from an adult in good health. Sequencing was performed on peripheral blood, taken on day 0 of AZD1222 vaccination. The CDR3 loop reads CATDSGTEQFF. CDR3 DNA: TGTGCCACCGATTCCGGGACAGAGCAGTTCTTC.